These 26 T cell receptor beta chains were sequenced from one sample in a study of identical twins. TCRdb recomputed calls from the 5' RACE reads with MiXCR, one row per CDR3 protein. The repertoire holds a few hundred thousand distinct CDR3 sequences, with roughly 26% as singletons. The data also belong to a second study, concerning T cells expressing NK-cell markers.

Specimen: CD4+ T cells sorted from blood. These TCRs come from a woman under 30 in good health.

V is TRBV5-1 and J is TRBJ1-4; D is uncertain. Trimming took off 4 bases at V and 4 bases at J, with 8 bases between the two ends. This CDR3 region has 13 residues. Germline CDR1 and CDR2: SGHRS and YFSETQ. CDR3 nucleotides: TGCGCCAGCAGCCGCGGATTTAATGAAAAACTGTTTTTT. Translation: CASSRGFNEKLFF.

The V call is TRBV5-1, the J call TRBJ2-5; 8 bases agree with TRBD1. The germline gives CDR1 SGHRS, CDR2 YFSETQ. This CDR3 contains 18 residues. With V trimmed by 0 bases and J by 5 bases, 15 bases remained unmatched. The CDR3 nucleotides read TGCGCCAGCAGCTTGGGAAACAGGGGGATCTCTAGTGTGGAGACCCAGTACTTC. Translating gives CASSLGNRGISSVETQYF.

The chain couples TRBV29-1 to TRBJ2-3, with 7 bases that match TRBD2. With V trimmed by 7 bases and J by 1 base, 8 bases remained unmatched. The CDR3 contains 14 residues. Germline V gene data show CDR1 as SQVTM and CDR2 as ANQGSEA. DNA for the CDR3: TGCAGCGAACGCAGGGAGGGAGGCACAGATACGCAGTATTTT. Translation gives CSERREGGTDTQYF.

The chain is built from TRBV7-9 and TRBJ2-7, with 8 bases fitting TRBD1. Germline V gene lookup returns CDR1 SEHNR and CDR2 FQNEAQ (reference sequence). J was trimmed by 9 bases and V by 5 bases; bases with no gene match: 9. This CDR3 contains 13 residues. Written as DNA, the CDR3 is TGTGCCAGCAGCCTTGGACAGGGTTATGTGCAGTACTTC. Translating gives CASSLGQGYVQYF.

This clonotype was counted between two and nine times. The rearrangement links TRBV10-1 to TRBJ1-6; D uncertain. Germline V CDR1 and CDR2: WNHNN, SYGVQD (reference sequence). The CDR3 has 18 residues. Trimming removed 1 base at V and 0 bases at J, with 13 bases between. CDR3 loop: CASSELDSTSSYNSPLHF. The CDR3 DNA reads as TGCGCCAGCAGTGAGTTAGACTCGACAAGCTCCTATAATTCACCCCTCCACTTT.

The rearrangement joins TRBV10-3 to TRBJ2-5, with 10 nucleotides matching TRBD1. Germline V lookup: CDR1 ENHRY, CDR2 SYGVKD. V lost 2 bases to trimming and J lost 5 bases; unmatched junction nucleotides: 8. The CDR3 sequence is 16 residues long. The CDR3 here is CAISERRTGGGETQYF. As DNA, the CDR3 is TGTGCCATCAGTGAGAGGCGGACAGGGGGTGGGGAGACCCAGTACTTC.

The chain is built from TRBV11-2 and TRBJ2-2; 7 nucleotides align to TRBD1. V dropped 7 bases and J dropped 0; count of bases not matched to a gene: 2. The CDR3 covers 14 residues. CDR1 is SGHAT and CDR2 is FQNNGV in the germline V gene. The CDR3 spells CASIQGANTGELFF. In DNA form, the CDR3 reads TGTGCCAGCATCCAGGGGGCGAACACCGGGGAGCTGTTTTTT.

The rearrangement joins TRBV20-1 to TRBJ2-7; D perhaps matches TRBD1 (6 bases). Between the trimmed V and J ends, which lost 5 bases and 3 bases, there was a span of 8 bases. Germline V gene lookup returns CDR1 DFQATT and CDR2 SNEGSKA (reference sequence). The CDR3 totals 11 residues. The DNA for the CDR3 is TGCAGTGCTCCCAGGGGCTACGAGCAGTACTTC. Translated, it gives CSAPRGYEQYF.

V gene TRBV20-1 combines with J gene TRBJ2-6; D not certain. Trimming removed 6 bases at V and 4 bases at J, with 13 bases between. CDR1 DFQATT and CDR2 SNEGSKA come from the germline V gene (reference sequence). The CDR3 contains 14 residues. The CDR3 DNA reads TGCAGTGCCCCACCAAATACCGGGGCCAACGTCCTGACTTTC. Translating gives CSAPPNTGANVLTF.

The rearrangement uses TRBV28 and TRBJ2-5; tentatively, D is TRBD1 or TRBD2 (5 bases each). Between the trimmed V and J ends, which lost 8 bases and 4 bases, there was a span of 11 bases. Germline loops: CDR1 MDHEN, CDR2 SYDVKM. The length of the CDR3 is 12 residues. The CDR3 loop reads CASGAAGETQYF. CDR3 in DNA: TGTGCCAGCGGGGCTGCGGGAGAGACCCAGTACTTC. The variable domain in full, with the rest retrieved from reference TRBV28 and TRBJ2-5, is DVKVTQSSRYLVKRTGEKVFLECVQDMDHENMFWYRQDPGLGLRLIYFSYDVKMKEKGDIPEGYSVSREKKERFSLILESASTNQTSMYLCASGAAGETQYFGPGTRLLVL.

V gene TRBV6-6 combines with J gene TRBJ2-4, with no clear D. The CDR3 contains 17 residues. V lost 0 bases and J 2 bases, leaving 14 bases between the germline ends. CDR1 and CDR2 from the germline V gene are MNHNY and SVGAGI (reference sequence). Here the CDR3 reads CASSYSYRLATKNIQYF. The CDR3 coding sequence is TGTGCCAGCAGTTACTCATACCGGTTGGCCACCAAAAACATTCAGTACTTC.

This clonotype was counted between two and nine times. Here the CDR3 DNA reads TGCGCCAGCAGCGACACAGGGTTGGGGGAGCTGTTTTTT. Its translation is CASSDTGLGELFF. The chain is built from TRBV5-1 and TRBJ2-2; D perhaps matches TRBD1 (6 bases). Germline-derived CDR1 and CDR2 are SGHRS and YFSETQ. V lost 4 bases to trimming and J lost 8 bases, with 12 bases between them. The CDR3 extends over 13 amino acids. Variable domain in full (rest from reference TRBV5-1 and TRBJ2-2): KAGVTQTPRYLIKTRGQQVTLSCSPISGHRSVSWYQQTPGQGLQFLFEYFSETQRNKGNFPGRFSGRQFSNSRSEMNVSTLELGDSALYLCASSDTGLGELFFGEGSRLTVL.

This clonotype occurred a few times. The genes are TRBV5-4 and TRBJ2-1; TRBD2 is a possible D gene (6 bases). V gave up 4 bases and J gave up 5 bases, with 13 bases separating them. CDR1 SGHNT and CDR2 YYREEE come from the germline V gene (reference sequence). The CDR3 extends over 14 amino acids. The CDR3 region has the DNA TGTGCCAGCAGCCTAGGGGCGGGGAACAATGAGCAGTTCTTC. Amino acid sequence: CASSLGAGNNEQFF. Using reference TRBV5-4 and TRBJ2-1 for the parts outside the CDR3, the full variable domain is ETGVTQSPTHLIKTRGQQVTLRCSSQSGHNTVSWYQQALGQGPQFIFQYYREEENGRGNFPPRFSGLQFPNYSSELNVNALELDDSALYLCASSLGAGNNEQFFGPGTRLTVL.

V is TRBV20-1 and J is TRBJ2-3, with 9 bases aligning to TRBD2. V shed 2 bases, J shed 7 bases, and the junction held 10 bases outside the gene matches. The CDR3 has 15 residues. Germline CDR1 DFQATT, CDR2 SNEGSKA (reference sequence). The CDR3 spells CSARSPSGDLYTQYF. The CDR3 DNA is TGCAGTGCTAGATCTCCTAGCGGGGACTTATATACGCAGTATTTT.

This clonotype has more than one count but fewer than ten. The chain is built from TRBV20-1 and TRBJ2-3; the match to TRBD2 covers 10 bases. The J segment lost 4 bases and the V segment lost 4 bases, leaving 11 bases of the junction unmatched. The CDR3 runs to 16 residues. In germline, CDR1 is DFQATT, CDR2 SNEGSKA (reference sequence). As DNA, the CDR3 is TGCAGTGCTACGGCGAGGGCTAGCGGGAGTCCAGATACGCAGTATTTT. Translating gives CSATARASGSPDTQYF.

A word on this clonotype: Compared with germline, one end of the junction differs, possibly owing to a read error. The CDR3 nucleotides read TGTGCCAGCTCCCTAGCCGGGAAGGAGACCCAGTACTTC. Translation gives CASSLAGKETQYF. The rearrangement joins TRBV5-1 to TRBJ2-5; weak D call: TRBD2 (5 bases). Germline CDR1 and CDR2: SGHRS and YFSETQ. The CDR3 is 13 amino acids.

V usage is TRBV10-3 and J usage is TRBJ1-1; TRBD1 might be the D (5 bases). V was cut by 5 bases and J by 4 bases, with 11 bases left in between. Looked up from germline, CDR1 is ENHRY and CDR2 is SYGVKD. This CDR3 spans 13 amino acids. This CDR3 is CAISIGEGTEAFF. The CDR3 DNA reads as TGTGCCATCAGTATAGGGGAGGGCACTGAAGCTTTCTTT.

This clonotype was observed at least ten times. The rearrangement uses TRBV5-1 and TRBJ2-1; D might be TRBD1 or TRBD2, each matching 5 bases. V was pared by 8 bases and J by 6 bases, with 21 bases between. CDR3 length: 15 residues. Per the germline V gene, CDR1 is SGHRS and CDR2 is YFSETQ. CDR3 amino acids: CASSPRDLRANEQFF. The CDR3 DNA reads as TGCGCCAGTAGTCCCAGGGATCTGCGGGCCAATGAGCAGTTCTTC.

The gene calls are TRBV12-3 or TRBV12-4 and TRBJ1-6; D remains ambiguous. This CDR3 spans 14 amino acids. V was clipped by 2 bases and J by 0 bases, with 2 bases between them. The CDR3 coding sequence is TGTGCCAGCAGTTTACTCTCCTATAATTCACCCCTCCACTTT. Protein: CASSLLSYNSPLHF.

This clonotype was detected many times. This chain's CDR3 is CASSFSDRGTEAFF. CDR3 bases: TGTGCCAGCAGTTTCTCGGACAGGGGGACTGAAGCTTTCTTT. The rearrangement joins TRBV12-3 or TRBV12-4 to TRBJ1-1, with 10 nucleotides matching TRBD1. The J segment lost 5 bases and the V segment lost 3 bases, leaving 3 bases of the junction unmatched. The CDR3 has 14 amino acids.

The V call is TRBV5-5, the J call TRBJ1-6; D unresolved. V was trimmed by 3 bases and J by 6 bases, leaving 19 bases between them. CDR3 size: 17 residues. Germline loops: CDR1 SGHKS, CDR2 YYEKEE (reference sequence). The CDR3 here is CASSSLPQIRPNSPLHF. CDR3 bases: TGTGCCAGCAGCTCCCTCCCACAGATCAGGCCTAATTCACCCCTCCACTTT.

The CDR3 spells CSVGTTQETQYF. CDR3 in DNA: TGCAGTGTCGGGACGACCCAAGAGACCCAGTACTTC. The chain combines TRBV20-1 with TRBJ2-5; D tentatively reads TRBD1 or TRBD2 (5 bases each). The germline V and J ends were trimmed by 7 bases and 1 base, with 10 bases remaining between them. The CDR3 has 12 residues. The germline CDR1 and CDR2 sequences are DFQATT and SNEGSKA (reference sequence).

The rearrangement links TRBV4-3 to TRBJ2-1; the D is unclear. This CDR3 is 14 amino acids long. V lost 0 bases, J lost 9 bases, and 12 bases lay in between. Germline V gene sequence: CDR1 LGHNA, CDR2 YSLEER. In DNA form, the CDR3 reads TGCGCCAGCAGCCAAGATCGCACCTGGGGTGAGCAGTTCTTC. This gives the protein CASSQDRTWGEQFF.

The rearrangement joins TRBV7-9 to TRBJ2-7; weak D call: TRBD1 (6 bases). In germline, CDR1 is SEHNR, CDR2 FQNEAQ (reference sequence). This CDR3 has 14 residues. Deletions cut 5 bases from V and 6 bases from J, with 17 bases between. The CDR3 spells CASSPSRQVREQYF. CDR3 nucleotides: TGTGCCAGCAGCCCATCAAGACAGGTCCGCGAGCAGTACTTC.

The sample holds a few counts of this clonotype. One end of the junction is discordant with germline, which a read error may explain. This rearrangement joins TRBV12-3 or TRBV12-4 to TRBJ2-3; D is perhaps TRBD2 (6 bases). The CDR3 consists of 13 residues. This CDR3 is CASSLAIRDTQYF. CDR3 nucleotide sequence: TGTGCCAGCAGTCTAGCGATCAGGGATACGCAGTATTTT.

This clonotype has at least ten counts. V is TRBV20-1 and J is TRBJ2-3; 9 positions agree with TRBD2. Trimming took 0 bases from V and 7 from J; bases not matched to a gene: 8. The CDR3 loop spans 15 amino acids. Germline CDR1 reads DFQATT; CDR2 reads SNEGSKA (reference sequence). CDR3 in DNA: TGCAGTGCTAGAGATATGGCTAGCGGGGTCAATACGCAGTATTTT. Translation gives CSARDMASGVNTQYF.